Presented here are 6 T cell receptor beta chains from one specimen sequenced in a study of cytomegalovirus exposure and HLA in healthy donors. The study ran its PCR with 60 Vbeta and 13 Jbeta primers. Here immunoSEQ multiplex PCR was the method, and the copy in TCRdb shows in-frame clones only, minus some. The sample lists 120,000 to 150,000 clones, about 70% occurring once. Sequenced sample: PBMCs. The receptors here all came from a woman aged 40 to 50 in good health and CMV-seronegative.

The V call is TRBV28, the J call TRBJ1-2, with 11 bases that match TRBD1. The CDR3 is made up of 16 amino acids. The ends lost 6 bases at V and 7 bases at J; junction bases unmatched: 13. Germline V gives CDR1 MDHEN, CDR2 SYDVKM. This CDR3 reads CASSSPGQGVWAGYTF. The CDR3 DNA reads as TGTGCCAGCAGCTCACCGGGACAGGGGGTATGGGCTGGCTACACCTTC.

This sequence joins TRBV6-5 and TRBJ1-1; possibly TRBD1 for D (5 bases). Trimming cost V 2 bases and J 5 bases, with 15 bases left between them. Per the germline V gene, CDR1 is MNHEY and CDR2 is SVGAGI. The CDR3 covers 15 residues. The CDR3 loop is CASSYAVGGGTEAFF. CDR3 sequence (DNA): TGTGCCAGCAGTTACGCGGTGGGGGGGGGAACTGAAGCTTTCTTT.

There are a few counts of this clone. This chain joins TRBV5-4 and TRBJ1-1; 7 bases map to TRBD1. CDR1 and CDR2 (germline): SGHNT, YYREEE (reference sequence). The CDR3 consists of 12 residues. The V segment lost 4 bases and the J segment 5 bases; nucleotides outside the gene matches: 2. CDR3 residues: CASSPGGTEAFF. The CDR3 DNA follows: TGTGCCAGCAGCCCAGGGGGTACTGAAGCTTTCTTT.

This chain links TRBV11-2 with TRBJ1-2, with D perhaps TRBD1 (5 bases). The V end was cut by 5 bases, the J end by 4 bases, with 29 bases between. The CDR3 consists of 19 residues. CDR1 is SGHAT and CDR2 is FQNNGV in the germline V gene. CDR3 bases: TGTGCCAGCAGCCCCCCCCGGTCCCGGACACCCCTGCAGGCCTATGGCTACACCTTC. Translation: CASSPPRSRTPLQAYGYTF.

This clone was seen a few times. The chain employs TRBV7-9 and TRBJ1-1, with D possibly matching TRBD1 (5 bases). The V end was cut by 1 base, the J end by 6 bases, with 15 bases between. There are 15 residues in the CDR3. Germline loops: CDR1 SEHNR, CDR2 FQNEAQ (reference sequence). The CDR3 DNA sequence: TGTGCCAGCAGCTTAGAGGGCAGGAGGGGCTCTGAAGCTTTCTTT. Translation: CASSLEGRRGSEAFF. The entire variable domain, with the rest obtained from reference TRBV7-9 and TRBJ1-1, is as follows: DTGVSQNPRHKITKRGQNVTFRCDPISEHNRLYWYRQTLGQGPEFLTYFQNEAQLEKSRLLSDRFSAERPKGSFSTLEIQRTEQGDSAMYLCASSLEGRRGSEAFFGQGTRLTVV.

The chain links TRBV2 to TRBJ2-7, with D possibly being TRBD2 (5 bases). V lost 9 bases and J 0 bases, leaving 15 bases between the germline ends. CDR3 length equals 14 residues. CDR1 SNHLY and CDR2 FYNNEI come from the germline V gene. The CDR3 loop is CASHSAVSSYEQYF. CDR3 nucleotides: TGTGCCAGTCATTCAGCGGTGAGCTCCTACGAGCAGTACTTC.